This T cell receptor beta chain was documented in a study of T cells in Graves' hyperthyroidism and ophthalmopathy. Authors of the study amplified TCR beta CDR3 regions from RNA transcripts. The HTBI primer set served for first-round RT-PCR of the TCR CDR3. TCRdb itself ran the multiplex PCR reads through MiXCR, one entry per CDR3 protein. The sample shows 150,000 or so distinct CDR3 sequences, approximately 9% of them seen only once. This clonotype was observed at least ten times. V lost 7 bases and J 1 base, leaving 11 bases between the germline ends. CDR3 length: 14 residues. Germline values: CDR1 MNHNS, CDR2 SASEGT.

The rearrangement uses TRBV6-1 and TRBJ2-1, with D possibly TRBD2 on 5 matching bases. Sequenced input: blood. The TCR was taken from a woman between 18 and 29 years old with Graves' hyperthyroidism that later progressed to Graves' ophthalmopathy. The CDR3 DNA reads TGTGCCAGCACCTTGCGAGGGTCCTACAATGAGCAGTTCTTC. Its translation is CASTLRGSYNEQFF.